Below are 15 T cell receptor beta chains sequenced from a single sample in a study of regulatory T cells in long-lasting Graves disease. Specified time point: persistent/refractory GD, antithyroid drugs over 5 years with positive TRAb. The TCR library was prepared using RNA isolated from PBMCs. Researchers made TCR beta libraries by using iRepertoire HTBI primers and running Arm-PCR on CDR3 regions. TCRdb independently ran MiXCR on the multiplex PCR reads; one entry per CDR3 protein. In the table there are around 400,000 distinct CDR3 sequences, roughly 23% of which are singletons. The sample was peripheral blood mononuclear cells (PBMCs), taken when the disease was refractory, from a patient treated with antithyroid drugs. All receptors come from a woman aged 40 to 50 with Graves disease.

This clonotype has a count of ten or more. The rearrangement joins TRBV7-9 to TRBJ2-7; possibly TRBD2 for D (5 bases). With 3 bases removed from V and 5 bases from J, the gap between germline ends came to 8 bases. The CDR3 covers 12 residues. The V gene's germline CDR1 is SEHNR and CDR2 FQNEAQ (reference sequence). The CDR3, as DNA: TGTGCCAGCAGCTTTCGAGGGAACGAGCAGTACTTC. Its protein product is CASSFRGNEQYF.

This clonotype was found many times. The CDR3 region has the DNA TGTGCCAGCAGTTACAGGTGGTCCCACGAGCAGTACTTC. Its translation is CASSYRWSHEQYF. This rearrangement joins TRBV28 to TRBJ2-7, with D tentatively TRBD1 (5 bases). Germline CDR1 and CDR2: MDHEN and SYDVKM. The CDR3 is made up of 13 amino acids. V was cut by 4 bases and J by 5 bases, with 12 bases left in between.

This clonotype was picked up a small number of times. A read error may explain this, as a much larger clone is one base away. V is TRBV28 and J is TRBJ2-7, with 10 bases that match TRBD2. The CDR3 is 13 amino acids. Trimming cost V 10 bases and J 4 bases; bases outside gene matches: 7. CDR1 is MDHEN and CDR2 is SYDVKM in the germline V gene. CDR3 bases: TGTGCCACTCGACTAGCGGGCCCGTACGAGCAGTACTTC. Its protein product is CATRLAGPYEQYF. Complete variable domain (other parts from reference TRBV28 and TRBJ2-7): DVKVTQSSRYLVKRTGEKVFLECVQDMDHENMFWYRQDPGLGLRLIYFSYDVKMKEKGDIPEGYSVSREKKERFSLILESASTNQTSMYLCATRLAGPYEQYFGPGTRLTVT.

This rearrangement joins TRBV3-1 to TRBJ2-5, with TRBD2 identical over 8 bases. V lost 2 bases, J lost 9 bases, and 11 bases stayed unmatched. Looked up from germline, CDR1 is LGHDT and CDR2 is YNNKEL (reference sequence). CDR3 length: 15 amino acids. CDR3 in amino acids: CASSQIGGGNGAQYF. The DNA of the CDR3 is TGTGCCAGCAGCCAAATCGGGGGGGGAAACGGGGCCCAGTACTTC.

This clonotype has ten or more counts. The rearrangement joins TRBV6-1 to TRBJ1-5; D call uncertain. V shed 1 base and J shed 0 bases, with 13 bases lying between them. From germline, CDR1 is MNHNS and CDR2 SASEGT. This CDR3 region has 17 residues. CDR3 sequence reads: CASSEERWRDSNQPQHF. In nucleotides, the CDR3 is TGTGCCAGCAGTGAAGAGAGATGGAGAGATAGCAATCAGCCCCAGCATTTT.

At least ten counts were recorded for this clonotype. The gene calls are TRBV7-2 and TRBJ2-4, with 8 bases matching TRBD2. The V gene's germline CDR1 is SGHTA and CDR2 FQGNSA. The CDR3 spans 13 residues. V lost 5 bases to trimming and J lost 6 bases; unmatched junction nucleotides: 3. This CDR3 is CASSQGLANIQYF. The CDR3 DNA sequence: TGTGCCAGCAGCCAAGGACTAGCAAACATTCAGTACTTC. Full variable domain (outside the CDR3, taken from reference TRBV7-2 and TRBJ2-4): GAGVSQSPSNKVTEKGKDVELRCDPISGHTALYWYRQSLGQGLEFLIYFQGNSAPDKSGLPSDRFSAERTGGSVSTLTIQRTQQEDSAVYLCASSQGLANIQYFGAGTRLSVL.

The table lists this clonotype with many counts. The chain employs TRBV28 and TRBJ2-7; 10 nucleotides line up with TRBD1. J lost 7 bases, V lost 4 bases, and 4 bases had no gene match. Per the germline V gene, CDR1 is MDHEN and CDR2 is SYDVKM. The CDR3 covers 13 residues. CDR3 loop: CASSWGTGVEQYF. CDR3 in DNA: TGTGCCAGCAGTTGGGGGACAGGGGTTGAGCAGTACTTC.

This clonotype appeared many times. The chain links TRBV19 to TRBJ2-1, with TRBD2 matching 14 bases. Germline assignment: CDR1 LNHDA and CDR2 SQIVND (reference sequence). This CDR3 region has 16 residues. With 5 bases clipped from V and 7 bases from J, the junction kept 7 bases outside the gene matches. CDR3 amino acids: CASSVGTSGSWNEQFF. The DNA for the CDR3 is TGTGCCAGTAGTGTCGGGACTAGCGGGAGCTGGAATGAGCAGTTCTTC. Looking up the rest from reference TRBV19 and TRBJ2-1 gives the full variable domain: DGGITQSPKYLFRKEGQNVTLSCEQNLNHDAMYWYRQDPGQGLRLIYYSQIVNDFQKGDIAEGYSVSREKKESFPLTVTSAQKNPTAFYLCASSVGTSGSWNEQFFGPGTRLTVL.

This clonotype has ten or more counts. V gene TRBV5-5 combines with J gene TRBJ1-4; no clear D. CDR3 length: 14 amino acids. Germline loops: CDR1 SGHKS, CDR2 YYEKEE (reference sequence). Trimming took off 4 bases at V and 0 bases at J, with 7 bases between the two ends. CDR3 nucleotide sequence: TGTGCCAGCAGCGTCGTTCCAACTAATGAAAAACTGTTTTTT. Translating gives CASSVVPTNEKLFF.

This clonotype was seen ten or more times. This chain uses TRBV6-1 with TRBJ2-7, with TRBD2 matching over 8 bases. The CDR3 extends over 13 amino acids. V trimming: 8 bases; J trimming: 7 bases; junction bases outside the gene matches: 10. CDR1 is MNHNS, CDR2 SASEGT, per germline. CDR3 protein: CASQLAGGFEQYF. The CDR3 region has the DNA TGTGCCAGCCAGTTGGCGGGAGGTTTTGAGCAGTACTTC.

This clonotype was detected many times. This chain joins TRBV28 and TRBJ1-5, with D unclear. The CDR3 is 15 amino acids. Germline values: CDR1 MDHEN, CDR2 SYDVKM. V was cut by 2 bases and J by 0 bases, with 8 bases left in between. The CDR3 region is CASSLGLGSNQPQHF. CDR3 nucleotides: TGTGCCAGCAGTTTAGGTCTTGGTAGCAATCAGCCCCAGCATTTT.

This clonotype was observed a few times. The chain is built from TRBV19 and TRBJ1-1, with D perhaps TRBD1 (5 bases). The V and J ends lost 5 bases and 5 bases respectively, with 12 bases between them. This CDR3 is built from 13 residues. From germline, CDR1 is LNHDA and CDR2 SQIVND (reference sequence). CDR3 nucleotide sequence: TGTGCCAGTAGTCGGGACCCCAGGACTGAAGCTTTCTTT. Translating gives CASSRDPRTEAFF.

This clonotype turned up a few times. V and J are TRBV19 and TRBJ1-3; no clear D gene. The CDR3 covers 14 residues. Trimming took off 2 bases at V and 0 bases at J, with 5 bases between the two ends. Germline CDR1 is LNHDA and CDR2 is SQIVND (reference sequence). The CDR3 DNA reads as TGTGCCAGTAGTATAAGTCGCTCTGGAAACACCATATATTTT. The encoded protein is CASSISRSGNTIYF.

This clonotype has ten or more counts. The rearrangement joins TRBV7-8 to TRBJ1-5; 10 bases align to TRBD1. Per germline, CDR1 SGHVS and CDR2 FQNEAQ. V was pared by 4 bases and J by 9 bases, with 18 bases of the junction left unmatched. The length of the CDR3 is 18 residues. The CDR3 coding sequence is TGTGCCAGCAGCTCGAGAGCACCGGGACAGGGGCTGAATGGGCCCCAGCATTTT. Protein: CASSSRAPGQGLNGPQHF.

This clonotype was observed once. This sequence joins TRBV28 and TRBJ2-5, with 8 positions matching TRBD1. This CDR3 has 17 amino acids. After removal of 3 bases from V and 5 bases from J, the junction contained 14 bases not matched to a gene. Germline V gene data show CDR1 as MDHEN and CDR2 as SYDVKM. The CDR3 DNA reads TGTGCCAGCAGTTTTTACTTCGTAGGACAGGGAAGGGAGACCCAGTACTTC. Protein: CASSFYFVGQGRETQYF.